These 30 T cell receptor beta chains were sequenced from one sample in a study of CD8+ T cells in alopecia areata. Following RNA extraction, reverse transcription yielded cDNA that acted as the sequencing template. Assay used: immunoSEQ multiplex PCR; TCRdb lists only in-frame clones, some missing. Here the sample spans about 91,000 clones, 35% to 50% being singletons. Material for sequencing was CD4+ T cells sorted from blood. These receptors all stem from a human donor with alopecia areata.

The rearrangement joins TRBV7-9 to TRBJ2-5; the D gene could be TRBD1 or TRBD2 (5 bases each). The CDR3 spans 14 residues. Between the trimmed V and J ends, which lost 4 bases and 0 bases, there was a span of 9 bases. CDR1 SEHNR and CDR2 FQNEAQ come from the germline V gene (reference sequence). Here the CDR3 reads CASSYGAHQETQYF. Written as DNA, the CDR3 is TGTGCCAGCAGCTACGGGGCTCACCAAGAGACCCAGTACTTC.

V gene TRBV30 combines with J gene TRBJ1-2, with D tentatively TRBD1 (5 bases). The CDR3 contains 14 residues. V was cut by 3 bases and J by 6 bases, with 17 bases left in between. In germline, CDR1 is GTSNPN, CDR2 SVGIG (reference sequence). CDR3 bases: TGTGCCTGGAGGCCCCGGTGGACATTTAATGGCTACACCTTC. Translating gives CAWRPRWTFNGYTF.

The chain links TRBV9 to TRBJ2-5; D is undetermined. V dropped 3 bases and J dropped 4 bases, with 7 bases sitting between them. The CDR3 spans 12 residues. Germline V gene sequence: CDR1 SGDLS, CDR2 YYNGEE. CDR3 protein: CASSAGVETQYF. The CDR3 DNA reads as TGTGCCAGCAGCGCGGGCGTAGAGACCCAGTACTTC.

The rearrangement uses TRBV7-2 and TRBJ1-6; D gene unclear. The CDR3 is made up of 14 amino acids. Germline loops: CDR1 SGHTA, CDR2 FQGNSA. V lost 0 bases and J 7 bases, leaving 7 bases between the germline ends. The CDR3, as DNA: TGTGCCAGCAGCTTAGCCAGGAAGAATTCACCCCTCCACTTT. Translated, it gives CASSLARKNSPLHF.

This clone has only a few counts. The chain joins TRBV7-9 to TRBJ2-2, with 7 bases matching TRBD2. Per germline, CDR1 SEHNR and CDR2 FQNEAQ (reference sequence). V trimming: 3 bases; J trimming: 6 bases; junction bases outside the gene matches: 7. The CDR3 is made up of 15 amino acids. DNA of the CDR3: TGTGCCAGCAGCTTGAGTAGCGGGTCTTCCGGGGAGCTGTTTTTT. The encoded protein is CASSLSSGSSGELFF.

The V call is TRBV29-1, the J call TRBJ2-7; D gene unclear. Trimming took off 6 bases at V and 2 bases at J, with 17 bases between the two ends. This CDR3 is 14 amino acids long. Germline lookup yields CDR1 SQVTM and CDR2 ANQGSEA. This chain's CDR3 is CSVRAGPPTYEQYF. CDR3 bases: TGCAGCGTACGAGCCGGGCCACCTACCTACGAGCAGTACTTC.

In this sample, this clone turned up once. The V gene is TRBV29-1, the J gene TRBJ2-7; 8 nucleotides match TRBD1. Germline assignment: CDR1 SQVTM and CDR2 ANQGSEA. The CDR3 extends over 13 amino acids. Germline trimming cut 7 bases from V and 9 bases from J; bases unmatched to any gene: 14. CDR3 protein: CSAWTGLSSGQYF. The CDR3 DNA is TGCAGCGCCTGGACAGGGCTTTCTAGTGGGCAGTACTTC.

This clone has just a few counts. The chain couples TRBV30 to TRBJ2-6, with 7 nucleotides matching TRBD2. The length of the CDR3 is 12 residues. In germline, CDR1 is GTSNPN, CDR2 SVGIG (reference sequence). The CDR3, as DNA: TGTGGCGGGAGCTCTGGGGCCAACGTCCTGACTTTC. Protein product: CGGSSGANVLTF.

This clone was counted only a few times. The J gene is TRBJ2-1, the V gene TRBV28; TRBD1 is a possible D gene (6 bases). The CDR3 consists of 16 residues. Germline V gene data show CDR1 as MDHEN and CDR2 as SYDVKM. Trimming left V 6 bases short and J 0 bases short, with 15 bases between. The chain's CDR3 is CASSSPDSRSYNEQFF. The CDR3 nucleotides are TGTGCCAGCAGCTCCCCGGACAGTCGCTCCTACAATGAGCAGTTCTTC.

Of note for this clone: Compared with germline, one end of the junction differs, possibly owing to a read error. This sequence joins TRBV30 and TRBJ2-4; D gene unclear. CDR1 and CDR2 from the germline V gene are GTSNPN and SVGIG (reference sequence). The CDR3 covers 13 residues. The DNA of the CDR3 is TGCTCCGTTGCTCGGGTTGCCGGAAACATTCAGTACTTC. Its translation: CSVARVAGNIQYF. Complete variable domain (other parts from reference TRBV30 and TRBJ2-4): SQTIHQWPATLVQPVGSPLSLECTVEGTSNPNLYWYRQAAGRGLQLLFYSVGIGQISSEVPQNLSASRPQDRQFILSSKKLLLSDSGFYLCSVARVAGNIQYFGAGTRLSVL.

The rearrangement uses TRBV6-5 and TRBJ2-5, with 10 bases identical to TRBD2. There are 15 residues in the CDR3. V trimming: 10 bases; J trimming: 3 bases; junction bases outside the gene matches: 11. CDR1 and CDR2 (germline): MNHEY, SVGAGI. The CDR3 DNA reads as TGTGCCATCAGCTCGGGGCTAGCGGGAGAAGAGACCCAGTACTTC. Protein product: CAISSGLAGEETQYF.

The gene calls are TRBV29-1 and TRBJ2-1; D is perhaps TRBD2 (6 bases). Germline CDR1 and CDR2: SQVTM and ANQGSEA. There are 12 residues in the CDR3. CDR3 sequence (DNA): TGCCTCGGGGGTTTCTCCTACAATGAGCAGTTCTTC. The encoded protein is CLGGFSYNEQFF.

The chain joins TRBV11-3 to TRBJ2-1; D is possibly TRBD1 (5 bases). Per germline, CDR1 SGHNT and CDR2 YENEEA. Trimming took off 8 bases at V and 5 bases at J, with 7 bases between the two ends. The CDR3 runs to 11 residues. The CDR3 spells CASGADNEQFF. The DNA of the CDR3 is TGTGCCAGCGGGGCAGACAATGAGCAGTTCTTC.

For the CDR3, the DNA is TGCAGCGTTCCGACGCGGGAGAGTTCCGGGGAGCTGTTTTTT. Its translation: CSVPTRESSGELFF. This chain uses TRBV29-1 with TRBJ2-2, with 7 bases lining up with TRBD2. Germline assignment: CDR1 SQVTM and CDR2 ANQGSEA. This CDR3 is built from 14 residues. V dropped 5 bases and J dropped 6; count of bases not matched to a gene: 9.

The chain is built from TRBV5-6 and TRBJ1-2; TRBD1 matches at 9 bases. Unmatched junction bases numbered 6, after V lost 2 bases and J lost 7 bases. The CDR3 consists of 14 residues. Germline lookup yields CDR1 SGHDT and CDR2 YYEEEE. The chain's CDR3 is CASSLGDRDSGYTF. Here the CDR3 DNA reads TGTGCCAGCAGCTTAGGGGACAGGGATAGTGGCTACACCTTC. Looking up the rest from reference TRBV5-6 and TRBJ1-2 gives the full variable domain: DAGVTQSPTHLIKTRGQQVTLRCSPKSGHDTVSWYQQALGQGPQFIFQYYEEEERQRGNFPDRFSGHQFPNYSSELNVNALLLGDSALYLCASSLGDRDSGYTFGSGTRLTVV.

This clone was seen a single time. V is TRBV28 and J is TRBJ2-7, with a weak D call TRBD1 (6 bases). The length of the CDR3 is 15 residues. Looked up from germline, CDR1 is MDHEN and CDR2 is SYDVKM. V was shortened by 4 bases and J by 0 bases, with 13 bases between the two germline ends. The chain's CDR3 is CASSSGTQISYEQYF. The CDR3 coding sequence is TGTGCCAGCAGTTCCGGGACACAAATCTCCTACGAGCAGTACTTC.

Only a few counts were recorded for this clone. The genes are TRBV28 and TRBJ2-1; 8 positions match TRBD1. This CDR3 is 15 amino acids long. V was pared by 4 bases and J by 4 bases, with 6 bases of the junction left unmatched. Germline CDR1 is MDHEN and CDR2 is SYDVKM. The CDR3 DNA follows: TGTGCCAGCAGTTCAACAGGGGGAAGGTACAATGAGCAGTTCTTC. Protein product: CASSSTGGRYNEQFF.

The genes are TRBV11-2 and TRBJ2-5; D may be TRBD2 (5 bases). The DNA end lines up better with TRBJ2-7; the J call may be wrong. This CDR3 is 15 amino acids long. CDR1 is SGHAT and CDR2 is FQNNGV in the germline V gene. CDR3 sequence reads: CASSLPLGSSREQYF. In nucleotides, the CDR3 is TGTGCCAGCAGCTTACCCTTAGGGAGTAGTCGCGAGCAGTACTTC.

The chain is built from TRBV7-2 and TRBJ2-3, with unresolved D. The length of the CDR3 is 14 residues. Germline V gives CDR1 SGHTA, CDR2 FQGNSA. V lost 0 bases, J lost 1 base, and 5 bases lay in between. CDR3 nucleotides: TGTGCCAGCAGCTTAGCGACGGGCACAGATACGCAGTATTTT. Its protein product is CASSLATGTDTQYF. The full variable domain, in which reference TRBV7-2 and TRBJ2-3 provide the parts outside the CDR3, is GAGVSQSPSNKVTEKGKDVELRCDPISGHTALYWYRQSLGQGLEFLIYFQGNSAPDKSGLPSDRFSAERTGGSVSTLTIQRTQQEDSAVYLCASSLATGTDTQYFGPGTRLTVL.

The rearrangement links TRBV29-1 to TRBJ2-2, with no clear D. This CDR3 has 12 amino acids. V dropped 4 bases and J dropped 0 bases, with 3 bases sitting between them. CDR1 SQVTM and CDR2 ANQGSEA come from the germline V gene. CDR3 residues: CSVGANTGELFF. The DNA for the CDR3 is TGCAGCGTTGGGGCGAACACCGGGGAGCTGTTTTTT.

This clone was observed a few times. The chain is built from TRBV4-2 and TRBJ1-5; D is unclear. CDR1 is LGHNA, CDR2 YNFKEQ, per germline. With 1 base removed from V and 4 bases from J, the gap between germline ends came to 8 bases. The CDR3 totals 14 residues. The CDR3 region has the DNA TGTGCCAGCAGCCAAGCCACGGAGAATCAGCCCCAGCATTTT. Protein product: CASSQATENQPQHF.

The CDR3 DNA reads TGCAGCGTTGAGAACAGCCGAGAAGCTTTCTTT. This translates into CSVENSREAFF. V is TRBV29-1 and J is TRBJ1-1; no firm D call. This CDR3 spans 11 amino acids. CDR1 SQVTM and CDR2 ANQGSEA come from the germline V gene. The V end lost 3 bases, the J end lost 8 bases, and 10 bases lay between the germline ends. Full variable domain (remainder filled in from reference TRBV29-1 and TRBJ1-1): SAVISQKPSRDICQRGTSLTIQCQVDSQVTMMFWYRQQPGQSLTLIATANQGSEATYESGFVIDKFPISRPNLTFSTLTVSNMSPEDSSIYLCSVENSREAFFGQGTRLTVV.

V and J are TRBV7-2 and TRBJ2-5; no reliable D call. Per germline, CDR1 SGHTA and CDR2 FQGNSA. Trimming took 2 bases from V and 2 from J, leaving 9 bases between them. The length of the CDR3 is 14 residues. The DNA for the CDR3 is TGTGCCAGCAGCTTATGGCTGGGGCAAGAGACCCAGTACTTC. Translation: CASSLWLGQETQYF.

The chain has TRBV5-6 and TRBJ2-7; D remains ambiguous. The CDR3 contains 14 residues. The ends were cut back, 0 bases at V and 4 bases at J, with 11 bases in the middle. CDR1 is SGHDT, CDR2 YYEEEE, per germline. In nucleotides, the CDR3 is TGTGCCAGCAGCTTGGTTAGTATGACTTACGAGCAGTACTTC. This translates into CASSLVSMTYEQYF. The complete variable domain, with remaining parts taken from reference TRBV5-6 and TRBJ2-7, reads DAGVTQSPTHLIKTRGQQVTLRCSPKSGHDTVSWYQQALGQGPQFIFQYYEEEERQRGNFPDRFSGHQFPNYSSELNVNALLLGDSALYLCASSLVSMTYEQYFGPGTRLTVT.

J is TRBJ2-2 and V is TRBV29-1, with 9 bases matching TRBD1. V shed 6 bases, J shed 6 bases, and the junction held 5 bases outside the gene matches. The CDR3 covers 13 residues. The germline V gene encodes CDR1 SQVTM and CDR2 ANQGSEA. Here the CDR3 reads CSVGRQGAGELFF. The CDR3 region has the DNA TGCAGCGTGGGAAGACAGGGGGCCGGGGAGCTGTTTTTT.

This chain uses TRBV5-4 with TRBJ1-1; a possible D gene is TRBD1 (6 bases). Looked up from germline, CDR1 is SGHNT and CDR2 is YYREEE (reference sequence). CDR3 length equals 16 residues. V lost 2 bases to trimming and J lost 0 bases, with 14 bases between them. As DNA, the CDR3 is TGTGCCAGCAGCTTAACCCAGGGGAGGGTGAACACTGAAGCTTTCTTT. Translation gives CASSLTQGRVNTEAFF.

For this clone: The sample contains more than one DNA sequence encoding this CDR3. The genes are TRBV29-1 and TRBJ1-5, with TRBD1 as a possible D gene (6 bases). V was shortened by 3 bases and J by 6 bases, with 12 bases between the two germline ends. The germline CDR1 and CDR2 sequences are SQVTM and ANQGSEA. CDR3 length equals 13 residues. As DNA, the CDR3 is TGCAGCGTTGAGGGGGGCAATGGTCAGCCCCAGCATTTT. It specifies CSVEGGNGQPQHF.

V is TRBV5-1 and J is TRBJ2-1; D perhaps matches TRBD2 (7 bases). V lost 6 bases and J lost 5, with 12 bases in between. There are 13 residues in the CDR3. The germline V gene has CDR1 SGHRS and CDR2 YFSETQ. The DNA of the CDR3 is TGCGCCAGCACCCAGGGGAGGGACAATGAGCAGTTCTTC. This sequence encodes CASTQGRDNEQFF.

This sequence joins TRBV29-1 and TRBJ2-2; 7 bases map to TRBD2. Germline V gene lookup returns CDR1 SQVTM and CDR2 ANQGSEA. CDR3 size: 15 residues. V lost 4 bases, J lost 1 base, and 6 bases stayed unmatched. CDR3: CSVAQRDLNTGELFF. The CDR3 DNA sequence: TGCAGCGTTGCCCAGCGGGACCTGAACACCGGGGAGCTGTTTTTT.

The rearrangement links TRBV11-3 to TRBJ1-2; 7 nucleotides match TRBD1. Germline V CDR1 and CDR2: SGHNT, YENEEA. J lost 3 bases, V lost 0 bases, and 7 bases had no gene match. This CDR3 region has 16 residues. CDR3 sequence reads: CASSLERTGGDYGYTF. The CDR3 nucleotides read TGTGCCAGCAGCTTAGAACGGACAGGAGGGGACTATGGCTACACCTTC.